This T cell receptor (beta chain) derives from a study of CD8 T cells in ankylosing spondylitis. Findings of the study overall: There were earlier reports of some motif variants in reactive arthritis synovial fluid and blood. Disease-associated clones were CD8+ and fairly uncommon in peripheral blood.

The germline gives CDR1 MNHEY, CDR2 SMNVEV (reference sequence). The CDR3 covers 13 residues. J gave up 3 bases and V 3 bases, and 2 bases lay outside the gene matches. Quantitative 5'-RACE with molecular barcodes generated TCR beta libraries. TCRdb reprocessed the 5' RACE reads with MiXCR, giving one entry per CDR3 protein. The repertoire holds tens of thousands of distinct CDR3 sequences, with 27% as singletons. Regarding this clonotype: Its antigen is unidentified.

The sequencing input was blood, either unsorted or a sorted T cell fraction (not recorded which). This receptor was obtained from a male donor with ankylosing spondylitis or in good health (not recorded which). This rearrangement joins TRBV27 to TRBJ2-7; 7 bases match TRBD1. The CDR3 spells CASSLSGGYEQYF. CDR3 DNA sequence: TGTGCCAGCAGTTTGTCAGGGGGCTACGAGCAGTACTTC.